This entry lists 20 T cell receptor beta chains sequenced from one sample in a study of neurological immune-mediated disorders (dated by TCRdb to the late 2010s). Library creation used 5' RACE. The reads were generated on an Illumina HiSeq 2500. TCRdb reprocessed the public reads (quality trimming at Q25 with fastp, clone calling with MiXCR) and kept in-frame beta chains. Every CDR3 protein is listed once, alongside the most common genes and DNA of its rows. The sample contains roughly 76,000 distinct CDR3 sequences, 13% to 15% of them found a single time. The ten largest clones capture under 7% of the sample. Sequencing was carried out using PBMCs. These receptors came from a woman aged 50 to 60 in good health.

About this clonotype: A much larger clone lies a single base off, so this may be a read error. V usage is TRBV6-6 and J usage is TRBJ2-2; 11 nucleotides line up with TRBD2. This CDR3 spans 15 amino acids. CDR1 is MNHNY and CDR2 is SVGAGI in the germline V gene (reference sequence). CDR3 nucleotide sequence: TGTGCCATCAGTCCTAGCGGGGGGCTCATCGGGGAGCTGTTTTTT. Translated: CAISPSGGLIGELFF.

This clonotype came up many times. The chain uses TRBV29-1 and TRBJ2-3; 7 positions match TRBD1. The V gene's germline CDR1 is SQVTM and CDR2 ANQGSEA. V lost 3 bases to trimming and J lost 1 base; unmatched junction nucleotides: 13. This CDR3 has 17 amino acids. DNA for the CDR3: TGCAGCGTTGAGGCCCCGACAGGGAGTCAGGGCACAGATACGCAGTATTTT. Its translation: CSVEAPTGSQGTDTQYF.

This clonotype occurred many times. The chain recombines TRBV5-1 with TRBJ2-1, with TRBD2 identical over 8 bases. The germline CDR1 and CDR2 sequences are SGHRS and YFSETQ. V lost 4 bases, J lost 8 bases, and 14 bases stayed unmatched. The CDR3 runs to 16 residues. CDR3 amino acids: CASSLDGERENDEQFF. For the CDR3, the DNA is TGCGCCAGCAGCCTCGACGGGGAGCGGGAGAACGATGAGCAGTTCTTC.

Ten or more counts support this clonotype. This chain uses TRBV12-3 or TRBV12-4 with TRBJ1-2; the match to TRBD1 covers 8 bases. V lost 3 bases to trimming and J lost 4 bases; unmatched junction nucleotides: 7. The CDR3 is 15 amino acids. This CDR3 is CASSFPRQGRYGYTF. The CDR3 DNA is TGTGCCAGCAGTTTCCCCCGACAGGGGCGCTATGGCTACACCTTC.

This clonotype was counted at least ten times. The rearrangement links TRBV4-3 to TRBJ2-1, with 9 bases fitting TRBD2. The J segment lost 2 bases and the V segment lost 2 bases, leaving 4 bases of the junction unmatched. CDR3 length: 16 amino acids. Looked up from germline, CDR1 is LGHNA and CDR2 is YSLEER. CDR3 coding DNA: TGCGCCAGCAGCCAATCGCCTAGCGGGACCTACAATGAGCAGTTCTTC. Protein sequence: CASSQSPSGTYNEQFF.

This chain connects TRBV28 to TRBJ1-2, with D possibly TRBD1 on 5 matching bases. CDR1 and CDR2 (germline): MDHEN, SYDVKM. This CDR3 region has 13 residues. The CDR3 loop is CVILGTFDYGYTF. The CDR3 DNA reads as TGTGTCATCCTAGGGACTTTTGACTATGGCTACACCTTC.

This clonotype occurred many times. The J gene is TRBJ2-3, the V gene TRBV4-1, with TRBD2 matching 9 bases. Germline CDR1 and CDR2: MGHRA and YSYEKL. V gave up 1 base and J gave up 3 bases; unmatched junction bases: 5. The CDR3 sequence is 16 residues long. The CDR3 region has the DNA TGCGCCAGCAGCCAAGCCCCTAGCGGGGCGACAGATACGCAGTATTTT. Its protein product is CASSQAPSGATDTQYF.

This clonotype has more than one count but fewer than ten. In DNA form, the CDR3 reads TGTGCCAGCAGCGCTAGTCGCGATACGCAGTATTTT. It is translated as CASSASRDTQYF. The V gene is TRBV7-9, the J gene TRBJ2-3; D ambiguous. Germline values: CDR1 SEHNR, CDR2 FQNEAQ (reference sequence). This CDR3 has 12 amino acids. V was trimmed by 5 bases and J by 6 bases, leaving 9 bases between them. Supplemented by reference TRBV7-9 and TRBJ2-3, the full variable domain reads DTGVSQNPRHKITKRGQNVTFRCDPISEHNRLYWYRQTLGQGPEFLTYFQNEAQLEKSRLLSDRFSAERPKGSFSTLEIQRTEQGDSAMYLCASSASRDTQYFGPGTRLTVL.

This clonotype was seen repeatedly, ten times or more. The rearrangement joins TRBV7-9 to TRBJ2-4, with 8 bases fitting TRBD2. Germline CDR1 is SEHNR and CDR2 is FQNEAQ (reference sequence). Trimming at V came to 2 bases and at J to 5 bases, leaving 5 bases not matched to a gene. This CDR3 region has 15 residues. As DNA, the CDR3 is TGTGCCAGCAGCTTATACAGCGGGAGCCAAAACATTCAGTACTTC. It specifies CASSLYSGSQNIQYF. Looking up the rest from reference TRBV7-9 and TRBJ2-4 gives the full variable domain: DTGVSQNPRHKITKRGQNVTFRCDPISEHNRLYWYRQTLGQGPEFLTYFQNEAQLEKSRLLSDRFSAERPKGSFSTLEIQRTEQGDSAMYLCASSLYSGSQNIQYFGAGTRLSVL.

This clonotype was recorded only once. A read error is possible here, since a much larger clone lies one base away. This chain links TRBV5-1 with TRBJ1-5; D not certain. This CDR3 has 15 amino acids. CDR1 is SGHRS, CDR2 YFSETQ, per germline. CDR3 amino acids: CANSPLGIGNQPQHF. Here the CDR3 DNA reads TGCGCCAACAGCCCCTTGGGGATTGGCAATCAGCCCCAGCATTTT. Full variable domain (rest looked up from reference TRBV5-1 and TRBJ1-5): KAGVTQTPRYLIKTRGQQVTLSCSPISGHRSVSWYQQTPGQGLQFLFEYFSETQRNKGNFPGRFSGRQFSNSRSEMNVSTLELGDSALYLCANSPLGIGNQPQHFGDGTRLSIL.

The table lists this clonotype with many counts. J is TRBJ1-2 and V is TRBV12-3 or TRBV12-4, with a possible D match to TRBD1 (5 bases). Trimming took 5 bases from V and 8 from J, leaving 18 bases between them. The CDR3 extends over 14 amino acids. The CDR3 spells CASSIDSHYGGYTF. Written as DNA, the CDR3 is TGTGCCAGCAGTATTGACAGCCACTATGGAGGCTACACCTTC.

In this sample, this clonotype turned up many times. This chain joins TRBV9 and TRBJ1-3, with unresolved D. CDR1 is SGDLS, CDR2 YYNGEE, per germline. CDR3 size: 14 residues. V was cut by 4 bases and J by 1 base, with 9 bases left in between. CDR3 sequence (DNA): TGTGCCAGCAGCTTTAGTGGGTCTGGAAACACCATATATTTT. This encodes CASSFSGSGNTIYF.

The rearrangement links TRBV12-3 or TRBV12-4 to TRBJ2-3; 7 bases fit TRBD1. The CDR3 spans 16 residues. With 5 bases clipped from V and 1 base from J, the junction kept 9 bases outside the gene matches. The CDR3 region has the DNA TGTGCCAGCAGTATAAGACAGGGTTCGGGCACAGATACGCAGTATTTT. It encodes CASSIRQGSGTDTQYF.

This CDR3 reads CASHRDRGYNEQFF. CDR3 nucleotides: TGTGCCAGCCACCGGGACAGGGGTTACAATGAGCAGTTCTTC. The rearrangement joins TRBV12-3 or TRBV12-4 to TRBJ2-1, with 10 bases aligning to TRBD1. This CDR3 spans 14 amino acids. Trimming removed 8 bases from V and 4 bases from J; junction bases left unmatched: 5.

Many counts were recorded for this clonotype. The chain combines TRBV6-2 or TRBV6-3 with TRBJ1-2; D is ambiguous. The CDR3 length is 12 residues. CDR1 is MNHEY and CDR2 is SVGEGT in the germline V gene. V lost 2 bases, J lost 2 bases, and 3 bases lay in between. Written as DNA, the CDR3 is TGTGCCAGCAGTTACATAAACTATGGCTACACCTTC. This sequence encodes CASSYINYGYTF.

In this sample, this clonotype turned up many times. J is TRBJ2-2 and V is TRBV5-1, with D perhaps TRBD1 or TRBD2 (6 bases each). Germline values: CDR1 SGHRS, CDR2 YFSETQ. The CDR3 is made up of 16 amino acids. Trimming took off 1 base at V and 4 bases at J, with 14 bases between the two ends. The CDR3 protein is CASSLFGGQITGELFF. DNA of the CDR3: TGCGCCAGCAGCTTGTTCGGGGGCCAAATCACCGGGGAGCTGTTTTTT.

This clonotype occurred many times. The chain couples TRBV6-1 to TRBJ1-1; 7 bases match TRBD1. Germline CDR1 and CDR2: MNHNS and SASEGT. Trimming cost V 6 bases and J 1 base; bases outside gene matches: 8. The CDR3 is made up of 15 amino acids. CDR3 loop: CASSKPWTGNTEAFF. CDR3 in DNA: TGTGCCAGCAGCAAACCATGGACAGGGAACACTGAAGCTTTCTTT.

The sample holds many counts of this clonotype. The chain uses TRBV7-8 and TRBJ2-3; D is uncertain. This CDR3 has 12 amino acids. The V gene lost 2 bases and the J gene lost 5 bases, with 5 bases spanning the gap. In germline, CDR1 is SGHVS, CDR2 FQNEAQ. CDR3 in amino acids: CASSLLQDTQYF. The CDR3 DNA sequence: TGTGCCAGCAGCTTACTTCAAGATACGCAGTATTTT.

This clonotype has just one count. The chain carries TRBV4-1 and TRBJ2-5; TRBD1 aligns across 7 bases. J was trimmed by 5 bases and V by 0 bases; bases with no gene match: 9. Germline CDR1 MGHRA, CDR2 YSYEKL. This CDR3 spans 16 amino acids. CDR3 region: CASSQDRTGGWETQYF. DNA for the CDR3: TGCGCCAGCAGCCAAGATCGGACAGGCGGGTGGGAGACCCAGTACTTC.

This clonotype was observed many times. V gene TRBV5-1 combines with J gene TRBJ2-1, with no clear D. Germline lookup yields CDR1 SGHRS and CDR2 YFSETQ. This CDR3 has 11 amino acids. Between the trimmed V and J ends, which lost 6 bases and 5 bases, there was a span of 6 bases. CDR3 loop: CASIRDNEQFF. CDR3 coding DNA: TGCGCCAGCATCAGAGACAATGAGCAGTTCTTC. Supplemented by reference TRBV5-1 and TRBJ2-1, the full variable domain reads KAGVTQTPRYLIKTRGQQVTLSCSPISGHRSVSWYQQTPGQGLQFLFEYFSETQRNKGNFPGRFSGRQFSNSRSEMNVSTLELGDSALYLCASIRDNEQFFGPGTRLTVL.